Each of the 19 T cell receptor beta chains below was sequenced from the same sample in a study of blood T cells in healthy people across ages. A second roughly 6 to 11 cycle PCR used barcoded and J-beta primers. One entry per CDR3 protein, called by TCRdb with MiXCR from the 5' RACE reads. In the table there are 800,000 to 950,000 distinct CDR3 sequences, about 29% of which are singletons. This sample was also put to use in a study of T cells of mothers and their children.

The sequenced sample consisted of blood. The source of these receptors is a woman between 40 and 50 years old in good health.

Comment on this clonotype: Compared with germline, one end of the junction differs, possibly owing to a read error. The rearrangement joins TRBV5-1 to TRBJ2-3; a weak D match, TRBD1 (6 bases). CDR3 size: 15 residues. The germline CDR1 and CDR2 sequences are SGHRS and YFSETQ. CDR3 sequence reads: CASSLSTGSTDAQYF. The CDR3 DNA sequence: TGCGCCAGCAGCTTAAGTACAGGGAGCACAGATGCGCAGTATTTT.

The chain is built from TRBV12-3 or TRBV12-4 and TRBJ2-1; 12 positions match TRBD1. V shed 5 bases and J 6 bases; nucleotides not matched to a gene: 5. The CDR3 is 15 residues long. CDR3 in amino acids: CASSGGQGALNEQFF. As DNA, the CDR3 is TGTGCCAGCAGTGGGGGACAGGGGGCACTCAATGAGCAGTTCTTC.

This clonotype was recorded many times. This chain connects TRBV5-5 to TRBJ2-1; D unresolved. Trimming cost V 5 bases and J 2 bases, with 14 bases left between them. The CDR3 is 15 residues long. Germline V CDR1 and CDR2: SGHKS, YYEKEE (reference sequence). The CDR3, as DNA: TGTGCCAGCAGTTCAGAGGCAGAAACCTACAATGAGCAGTTCTTC. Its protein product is CASSSEAETYNEQFF.

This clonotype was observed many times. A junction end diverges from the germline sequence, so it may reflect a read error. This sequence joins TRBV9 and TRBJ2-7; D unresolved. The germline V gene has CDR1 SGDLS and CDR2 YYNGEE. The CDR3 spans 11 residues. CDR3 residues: CASSAGGEQYF. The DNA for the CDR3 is TGTGCTAGCAGCGCAGGTGGCGAGCAGTACTTC. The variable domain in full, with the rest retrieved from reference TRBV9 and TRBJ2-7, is DSGVTQTPKHLITATGQRVTLRCSPRSGDLSVYWYQQSLDQGLQFLIQYYNGEERAKGNILERFSAQQFPDLHSELNLSSLELGDSALYFCASSAGGEQYFGPGTRLTVT.

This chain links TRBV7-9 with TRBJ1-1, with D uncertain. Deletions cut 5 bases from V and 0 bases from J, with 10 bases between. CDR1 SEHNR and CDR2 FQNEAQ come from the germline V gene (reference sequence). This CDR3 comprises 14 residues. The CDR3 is CASSVSQLNTEAFF. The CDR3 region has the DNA TGTGCCAGCAGCGTTAGTCAACTGAACACTGAAGCTTTCTTT.

The CDR3 reads CASSLGFNRGDTEAFF. The CDR3, as DNA: TGCGCCAGCAGCTTGGGCTTCAACAGGGGTGACACTGAAGCTTTCTTT. The chain has TRBV5-1 and TRBJ1-1; 7 bases are shared with TRBD1. Germline CDR1 is SGHRS and CDR2 is YFSETQ. The CDR3 totals 16 residues. With 0 bases clipped from V and 3 bases from J, the junction kept 8 bases outside the gene matches.

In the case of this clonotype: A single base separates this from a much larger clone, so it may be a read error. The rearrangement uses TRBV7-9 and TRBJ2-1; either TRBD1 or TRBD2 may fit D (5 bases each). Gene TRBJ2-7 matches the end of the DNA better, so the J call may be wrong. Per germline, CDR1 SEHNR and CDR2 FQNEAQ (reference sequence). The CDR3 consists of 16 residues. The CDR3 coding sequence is TGTGCCAGCAGCGGGAGATGGGGACCCTCCTACAATGAGCAGTACTTC. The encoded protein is CASSGRWGPSYNEQYF.

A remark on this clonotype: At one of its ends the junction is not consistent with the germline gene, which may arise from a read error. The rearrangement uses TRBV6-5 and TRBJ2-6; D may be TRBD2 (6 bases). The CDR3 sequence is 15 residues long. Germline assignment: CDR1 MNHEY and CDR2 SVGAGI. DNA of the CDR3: TGTGCCAGCGGGGACTGGTCCTCTGGGGTCAACGTCCTGACTTTC. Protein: CASGDWSSGVNVLTF.

CDR3 residues: CSDGDAQQFF. The CDR3 bases are TGCAGCGACGGGGACGCCCAGCAGTTCTTC. The chain is built from TRBV29-1 and TRBJ2-1; D possibly matches TRBD1 or TRBD2 (5 bases each). The CDR3 loop spans 10 amino acids. The V and J ends lost 7 bases and 11 bases respectively, with 12 bases between them. Germline V gene data show CDR1 as SQVTM and CDR2 as ANQGSEA.

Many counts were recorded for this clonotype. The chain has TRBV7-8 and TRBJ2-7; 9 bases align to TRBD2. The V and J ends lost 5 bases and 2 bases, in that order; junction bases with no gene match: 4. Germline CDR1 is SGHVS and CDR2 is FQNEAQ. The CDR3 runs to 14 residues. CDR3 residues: CASSPRTSAYEQYF. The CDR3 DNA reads TGTGCCAGCAGCCCCAGGACTAGCGCCTACGAGCAGTACTTC.

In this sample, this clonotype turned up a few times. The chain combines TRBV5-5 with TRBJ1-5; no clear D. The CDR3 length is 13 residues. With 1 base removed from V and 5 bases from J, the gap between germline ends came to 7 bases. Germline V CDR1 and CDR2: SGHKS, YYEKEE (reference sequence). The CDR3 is CASSLMDDQPQHF. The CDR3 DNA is TGTGCCAGCAGCTTGATGGACGATCAGCCCCAGCATTTT.

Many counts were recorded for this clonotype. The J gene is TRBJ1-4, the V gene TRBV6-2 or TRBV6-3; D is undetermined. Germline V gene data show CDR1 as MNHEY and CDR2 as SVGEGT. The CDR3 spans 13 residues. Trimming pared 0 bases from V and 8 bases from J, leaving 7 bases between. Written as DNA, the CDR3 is TGTGCCAGCAGTTACTCGCCAGAAGAAAAACTGTTTTTT. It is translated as CASSYSPEEKLFF.

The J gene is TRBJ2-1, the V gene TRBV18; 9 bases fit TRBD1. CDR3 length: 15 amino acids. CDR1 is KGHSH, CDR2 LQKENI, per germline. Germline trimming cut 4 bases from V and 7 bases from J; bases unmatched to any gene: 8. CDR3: CASSLGQGMGNEQFF. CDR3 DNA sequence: TGTGCCAGCTCACTCGGACAGGGGATGGGGAATGAGCAGTTCTTC.

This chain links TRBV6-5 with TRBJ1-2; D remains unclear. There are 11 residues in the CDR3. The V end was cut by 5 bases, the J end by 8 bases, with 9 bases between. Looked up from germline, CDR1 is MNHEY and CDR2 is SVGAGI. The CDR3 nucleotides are TGTGCCAGCAGTAACCAAAGGGGCTACACCTTC. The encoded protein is CASSNQRGYTF.

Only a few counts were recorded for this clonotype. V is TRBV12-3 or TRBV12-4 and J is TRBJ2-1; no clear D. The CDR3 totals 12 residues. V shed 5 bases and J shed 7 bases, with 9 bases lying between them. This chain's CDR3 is CASSKARNEQFF. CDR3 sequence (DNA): TGTGCCAGCAGTAAGGCCAGGAATGAGCAGTTCTTC.

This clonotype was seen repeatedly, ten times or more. The chain's CDR3 is CASSLFGRRNTGELFF. The CDR3 DNA reads as TGCGCCAGCAGCTTGTTCGGACGGCGAAACACCGGGGAGCTGTTTTTT. The gene calls are TRBV5-1 and TRBJ2-2; unclear D gene. V lost 1 base to trimming and J lost 2 bases, with 12 bases between them. Germline-derived CDR1 and CDR2 are SGHRS and YFSETQ. This CDR3 has 16 amino acids.

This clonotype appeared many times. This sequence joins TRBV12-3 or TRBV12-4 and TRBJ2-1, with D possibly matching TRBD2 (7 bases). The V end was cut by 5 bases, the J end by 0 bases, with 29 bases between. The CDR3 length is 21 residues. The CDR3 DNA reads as TGTGCCAGCAGTCTCGCCGGGGGCCGGGGGGCATACCTCAGCTCCTACAATGAGCAGTTCTTC. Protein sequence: CASSLAGGRGAYLSSYNEQFF.

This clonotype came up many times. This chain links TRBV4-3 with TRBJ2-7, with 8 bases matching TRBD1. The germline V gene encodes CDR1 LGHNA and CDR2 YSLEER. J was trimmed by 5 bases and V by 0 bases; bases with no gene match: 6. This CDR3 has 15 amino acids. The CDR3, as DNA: TGCGCCAGCAGCCAAGATTGGGGGACAGGTGACGAGCAGTACTTC. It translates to CASSQDWGTGDEQYF.

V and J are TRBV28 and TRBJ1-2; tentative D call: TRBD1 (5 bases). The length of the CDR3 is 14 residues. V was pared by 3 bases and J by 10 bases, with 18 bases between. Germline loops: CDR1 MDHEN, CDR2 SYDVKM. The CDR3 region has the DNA TGTGCCAGCAGTTTCGAGGCTCCCGGTGGGACCTACACCTTC. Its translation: CASSFEAPGGTYTF.